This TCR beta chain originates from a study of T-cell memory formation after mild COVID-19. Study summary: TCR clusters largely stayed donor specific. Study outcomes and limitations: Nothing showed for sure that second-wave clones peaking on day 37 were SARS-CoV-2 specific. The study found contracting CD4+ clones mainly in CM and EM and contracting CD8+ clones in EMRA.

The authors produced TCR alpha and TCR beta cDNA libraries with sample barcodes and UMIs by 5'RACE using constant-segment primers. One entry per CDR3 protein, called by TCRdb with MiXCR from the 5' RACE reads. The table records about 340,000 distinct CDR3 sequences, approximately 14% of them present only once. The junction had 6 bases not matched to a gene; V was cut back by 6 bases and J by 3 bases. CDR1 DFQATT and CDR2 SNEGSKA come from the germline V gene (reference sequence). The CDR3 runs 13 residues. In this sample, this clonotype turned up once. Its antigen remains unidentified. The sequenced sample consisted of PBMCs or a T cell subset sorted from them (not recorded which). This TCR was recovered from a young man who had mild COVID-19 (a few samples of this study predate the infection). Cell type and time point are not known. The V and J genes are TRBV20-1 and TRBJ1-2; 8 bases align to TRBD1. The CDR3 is CSASQGADYGYTF. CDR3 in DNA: TGCAGTGCCAGCCAGGGGGCAGACTATGGCTACACCTTC.